This TCR beta chain was documented in a study of shared clonotypes between healthy human individuals. Study-wide background: Per donor, CD8 memory used one plate, CD8 naive used two, CD4 memory used three and CD4 naive used three. Study observations and caveats: Clonotype sharing across donors was expected to vary with sequencing depth. Larger richness was generally estimated for naive than memory subsets.

Data came from immunoSEQ multiplex PCR; TCRdb stores just in-frame clones and leaves some out. The data show 2 million to 2.5 million clones, with roughly 94% seen just once and more than 0.1% held by the top ten. This CDR3 region has 16 residues. V dropped 1 base and J dropped 1; count of bases not matched to a gene: 5. From germline, CDR1 is MGHRA and CDR2 YSYEKL. A note on this clone: Its target is not known.

All donors were Caucasian adults living in Nashville, Tennessee. This sequence joins TRBV4-1 and TRBJ2-3; 7 bases match TRBD2. Sample: naive CD4+ T cells sorted from blood. Subset defined: CD45RA+ positively selected. The receptor was derived from a man in his late teens or twenties in good health. Here the CDR3 DNA reads TGCGCCAGCAGCCAAGCCATGGGGGGGGGCACAGATACGCAGTATTTT. Its protein product is CASSQAMGGGTDTQYF.